This T cell receptor (beta chain) emerged from a study of neurological immune-mediated disorders. Whole-study results and caveats: Multiple sclerosis was found to have the least TCR clonal expansion, below healthy controls, and HTLV-1-associated myelopathy the most. One related-CDR3 cluster, found by phylogenetic grouping, held repertoires of 18 of 34 multiple sclerosis patients and is a possible signature.

TCRdb processed the 5' RACE reads anew with MiXCR; each CDR3 protein has one entry. The data hold about 81,000 distinct CDR3 sequences, with about 4.5% observed a single time. Time point here: longitudinal time-point 3. 2 million PBMCs stored at -80 C were the source of the unsorted libraries. This clonotype was observed many times. The antigen is undetermined. The V and J ends lost 5 bases and 0 bases, in that order; junction bases with no gene match: 5. Looked up from germline, CDR1 is SGHTA and CDR2 is FQGNSA. The CDR3 runs to 16 residues. This chain uses TRBV7-2 with TRBJ2-1, with 9 bases aligning to TRBD2. The clonotype originates from a woman aged 55-69 years with multiple sclerosis. Sequencing used PBMCs. CDR3 DNA: TGTGCCAGCAGCCCGACTAGCGGTAGCTCCTACAATGAGCAGTTCTTC. It translates to CASSPTSGSSYNEQFF.